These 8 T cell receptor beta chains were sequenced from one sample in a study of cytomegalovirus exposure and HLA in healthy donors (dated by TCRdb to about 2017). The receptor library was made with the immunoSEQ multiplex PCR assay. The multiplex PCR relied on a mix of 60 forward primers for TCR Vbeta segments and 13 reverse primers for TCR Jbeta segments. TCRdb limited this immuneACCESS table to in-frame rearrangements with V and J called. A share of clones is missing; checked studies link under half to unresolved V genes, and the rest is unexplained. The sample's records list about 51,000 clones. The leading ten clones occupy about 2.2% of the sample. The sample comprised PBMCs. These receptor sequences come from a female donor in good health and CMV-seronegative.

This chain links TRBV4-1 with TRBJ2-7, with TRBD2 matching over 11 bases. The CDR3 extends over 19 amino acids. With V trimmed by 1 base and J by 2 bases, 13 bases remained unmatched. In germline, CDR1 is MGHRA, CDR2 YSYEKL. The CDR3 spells CASSQGGGLAGGGAYEQYF. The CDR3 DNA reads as TGCGCCAGCAGCCAAGGTGGTGGGCTAGCGGGGGGTGGTGCCTACGAGCAGTACTTC.

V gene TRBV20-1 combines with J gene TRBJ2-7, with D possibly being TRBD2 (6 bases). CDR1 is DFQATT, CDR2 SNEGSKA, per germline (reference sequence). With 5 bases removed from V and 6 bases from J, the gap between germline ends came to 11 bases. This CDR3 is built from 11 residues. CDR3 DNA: TGCAGTGCTGATGGGGGGTTCGAGCAGTACTTC. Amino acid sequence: CSADGGFEQYF.

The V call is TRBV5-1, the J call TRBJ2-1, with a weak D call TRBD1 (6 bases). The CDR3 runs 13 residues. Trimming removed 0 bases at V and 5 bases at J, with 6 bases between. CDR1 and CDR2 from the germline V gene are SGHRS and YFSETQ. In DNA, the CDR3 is TGCGCCAGCAGCTTGGGACAGGACAATGAGCAGTTCTTC. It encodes CASSLGQDNEQFF.

The CDR3 nucleotides are TGTGCCAGCAGCACGAGAGGGGGAAGTCTCTACGAGCAGTACTTC. Its protein is CASSTRGGSLYEQYF. The chain uses TRBV11-2 and TRBJ2-7, with D maybe TRBD1 (6 bases). Germline lookup yields CDR1 SGHAT and CDR2 FQNNGV. This CDR3 has 15 residues. Deletions cut 5 bases from V and 3 bases from J, with 17 bases between.

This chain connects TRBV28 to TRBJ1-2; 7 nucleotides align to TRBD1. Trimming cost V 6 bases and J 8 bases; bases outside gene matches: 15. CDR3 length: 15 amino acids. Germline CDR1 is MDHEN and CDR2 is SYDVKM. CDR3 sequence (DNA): TGTGCCAGCAGATCAATGGACAGGTCCCTCGGGGGCTACACCTTC. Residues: CASRSMDRSLGGYTF.

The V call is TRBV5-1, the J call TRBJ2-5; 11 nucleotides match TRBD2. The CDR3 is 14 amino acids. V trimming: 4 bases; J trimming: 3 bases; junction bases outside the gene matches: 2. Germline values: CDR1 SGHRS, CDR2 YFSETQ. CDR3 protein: CASSMGLAEETQYF. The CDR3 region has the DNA TGCGCCAGCAGCATGGGACTAGCGGAAGAGACCCAGTACTTC. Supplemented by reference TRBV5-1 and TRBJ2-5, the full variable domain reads KAGVTQTPRYLIKTRGQQVTLSCSPISGHRSVSWYQQTPGQGLQFLFEYFSETQRNKGNFPGRFSGRQFSNSRSEMNVSTLELGDSALYLCASSMGLAEETQYFGPGTRLLVL.

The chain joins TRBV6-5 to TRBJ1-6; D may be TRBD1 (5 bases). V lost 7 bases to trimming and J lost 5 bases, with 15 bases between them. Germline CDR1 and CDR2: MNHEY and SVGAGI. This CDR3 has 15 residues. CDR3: CASTLTAGNNSPLHF. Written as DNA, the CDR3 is TGTGCCAGCACCCTGACGGCAGGGAATAATTCACCCCTCCACTTT.

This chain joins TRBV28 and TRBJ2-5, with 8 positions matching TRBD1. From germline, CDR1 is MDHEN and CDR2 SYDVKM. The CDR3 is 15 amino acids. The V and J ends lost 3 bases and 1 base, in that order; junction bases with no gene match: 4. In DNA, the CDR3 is TGTGCCAGCAGTTTTTGGACAGGGACCCAAGAGACCCAGTACTTC. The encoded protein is CASSFWTGTQETQYF. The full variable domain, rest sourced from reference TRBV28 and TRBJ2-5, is DVKVTQSSRYLVKRTGEKVFLECVQDMDHENMFWYRQDPGLGLRLIYFSYDVKMKEKGDIPEGYSVSREKKERFSLILESASTNQTSMYLCASSFWTGTQETQYFGPGTRLLVL.